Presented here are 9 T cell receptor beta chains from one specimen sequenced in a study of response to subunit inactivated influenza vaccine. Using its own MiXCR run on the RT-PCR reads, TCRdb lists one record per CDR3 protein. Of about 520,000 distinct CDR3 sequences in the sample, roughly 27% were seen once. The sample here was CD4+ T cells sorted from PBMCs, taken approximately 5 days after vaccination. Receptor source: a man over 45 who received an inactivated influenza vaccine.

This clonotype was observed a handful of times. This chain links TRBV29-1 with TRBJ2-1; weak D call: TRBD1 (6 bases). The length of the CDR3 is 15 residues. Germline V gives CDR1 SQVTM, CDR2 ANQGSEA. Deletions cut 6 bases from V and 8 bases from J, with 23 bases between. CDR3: CSVSSGGRGRHEQFF. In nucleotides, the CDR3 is TGCAGCGTGAGTAGTGGGGGCAGAGGGAGACATGAGCAGTTCTTC.

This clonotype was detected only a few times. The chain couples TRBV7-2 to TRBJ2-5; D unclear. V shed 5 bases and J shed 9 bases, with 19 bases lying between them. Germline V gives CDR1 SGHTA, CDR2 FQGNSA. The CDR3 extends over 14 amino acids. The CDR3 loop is CASSPPVSRSAQYF. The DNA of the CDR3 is TGTGCCAGCAGCCCCCCCGTCTCGCGGTCGGCCCAGTACTTC.

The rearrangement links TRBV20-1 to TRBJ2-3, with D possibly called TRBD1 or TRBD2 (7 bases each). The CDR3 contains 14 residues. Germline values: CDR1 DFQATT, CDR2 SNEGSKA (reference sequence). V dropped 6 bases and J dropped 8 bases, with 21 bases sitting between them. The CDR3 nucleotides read TGCAGTGCCCGGCCAGGGGGGGACGTCGCTACGCAGTATTTT. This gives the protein CSARPGGDVATQYF.

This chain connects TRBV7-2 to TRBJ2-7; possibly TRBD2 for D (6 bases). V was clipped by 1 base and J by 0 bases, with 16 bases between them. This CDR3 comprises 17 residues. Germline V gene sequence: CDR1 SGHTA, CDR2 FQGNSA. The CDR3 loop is CASSLVGRGRLSYEQYF. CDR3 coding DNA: TGTGCCAGCAGCTTAGTCGGGCGGGGCCGCCTCTCCTACGAGCAGTACTTC.

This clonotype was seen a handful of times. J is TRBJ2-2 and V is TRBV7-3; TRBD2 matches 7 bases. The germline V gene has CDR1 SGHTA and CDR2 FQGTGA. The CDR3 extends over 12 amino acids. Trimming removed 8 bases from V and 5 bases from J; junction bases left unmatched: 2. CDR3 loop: CASGLETGELFF. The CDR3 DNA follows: TGTGCCAGCGGACTAGAAACCGGGGAGCTGTTTTTT.

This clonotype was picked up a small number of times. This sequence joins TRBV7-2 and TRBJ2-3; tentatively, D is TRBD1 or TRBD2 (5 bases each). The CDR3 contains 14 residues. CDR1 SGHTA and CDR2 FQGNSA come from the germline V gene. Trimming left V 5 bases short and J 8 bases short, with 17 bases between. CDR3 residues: CASSPPGRGGTQYF. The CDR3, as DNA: TGTGCCAGCAGCCCCCCCGGACGGGGCGGTACGCAGTATTTT. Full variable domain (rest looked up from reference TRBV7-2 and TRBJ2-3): GAGVSQSPSNKVTEKGKDVELRCDPISGHTALYWYRQSLGQGLEFLIYFQGNSAPDKSGLPSDRFSAERTGGSVSTLTIQRTQQEDSAVYLCASSPPGRGGTQYFGPGTRLTVL.

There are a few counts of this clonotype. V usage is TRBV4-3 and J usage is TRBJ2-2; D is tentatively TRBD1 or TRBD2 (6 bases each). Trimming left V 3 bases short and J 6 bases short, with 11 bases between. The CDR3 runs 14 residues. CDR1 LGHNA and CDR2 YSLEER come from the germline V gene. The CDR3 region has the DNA TGCGCCAGCAGCCAGTCGGGGGCAGCCGGGGAGCTGTTTTTT. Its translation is CASSQSGAAGELFF.

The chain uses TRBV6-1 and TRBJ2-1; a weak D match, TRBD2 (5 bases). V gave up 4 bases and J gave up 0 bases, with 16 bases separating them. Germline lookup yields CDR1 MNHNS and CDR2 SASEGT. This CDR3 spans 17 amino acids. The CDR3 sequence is CASSGAARGSSYNEQFF. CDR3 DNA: TGTGCCAGCAGTGGAGCAGCTCGGGGAAGCTCCTACAATGAGCAGTTCTTC.

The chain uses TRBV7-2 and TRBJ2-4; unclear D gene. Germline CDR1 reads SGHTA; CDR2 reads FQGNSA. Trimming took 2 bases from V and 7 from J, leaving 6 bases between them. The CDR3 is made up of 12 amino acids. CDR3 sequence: CASSLTTNIQYF. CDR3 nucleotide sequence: TGTGCCAGCAGCTTAACAACGAACATTCAGTACTTC.